This TCR beta chain was retrieved from a study of blood T cell repertoires in COVID-19. Looking at the study overall: Samples came from the United States, Italy and Spain, spanning acute and convalescent COVID-19.

TCRdb keeps only in-frame clones here, not all; method: immunoSEQ multiplex PCR. The profile shows 290,000 or so clones, roughly 85% of them singletons. With 2 bases removed from V and 3 bases from J, the gap between germline ends came to 7 bases. This CDR3 spans 13 amino acids. Germline CDR1 and CDR2: MNHEY and SMNVEV (reference sequence). The V and J genes are TRBV27 and TRBJ1-2; no clear D gene. The origin of this receptor is a man between 50 and 59 years old with active or convalescent COVID-19. The specimen was peripheral blood. The CDR3 DNA is TGTGCCAGCAGTTTACGGCGGGACTATGGCTACACCTTC. Translation gives CASSLRRDYGYTF.